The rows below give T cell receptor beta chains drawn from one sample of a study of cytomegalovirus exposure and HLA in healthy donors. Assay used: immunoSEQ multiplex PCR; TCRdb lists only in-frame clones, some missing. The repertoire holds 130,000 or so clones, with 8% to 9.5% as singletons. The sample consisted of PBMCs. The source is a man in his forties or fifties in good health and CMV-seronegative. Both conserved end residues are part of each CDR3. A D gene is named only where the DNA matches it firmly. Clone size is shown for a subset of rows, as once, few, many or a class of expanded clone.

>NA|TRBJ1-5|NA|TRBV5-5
TGTGCCAGCAGCGTGTATCCGAACTTAAATAGCAATCAGCCCCAGCATTTT
CASSVYPNLNSNQPQHF
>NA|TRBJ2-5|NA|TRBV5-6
TGTGCCAGCACACGTTGGGGCCGAGAGACCCAGTACTTC
CASTRWGRETQYF
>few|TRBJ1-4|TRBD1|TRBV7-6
TGTGCCAGCAGCCCCCCAGGGGGCAATGAAAAACTGTTTTTT
CASSPPGGNEKLFF
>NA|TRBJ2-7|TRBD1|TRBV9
TGTGCCAGCAGCGTCGGACAGGGGGCGCAAAACGAGCAGTACTTC
CASSVGQGAQNEQYF
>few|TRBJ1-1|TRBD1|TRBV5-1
TGCGCCAGCAGCTCGATTCGCGGGACAGGGGATGAGACTGAAGCTTTCTTT
CASSSIRGTGDETEAFF
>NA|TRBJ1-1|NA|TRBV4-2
TGTGCCAGCAAATCTTCGGGAGTGAACACTGAAGCTTTCTTT
CASKSSGVNTEAFF
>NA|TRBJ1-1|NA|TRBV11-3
TGTGCCAGCAGCTTTGGAGGGCTAAACACTGAAGCTTTCTTT
CASSFGGLNTEAFF
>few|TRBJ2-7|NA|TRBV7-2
TGTGCCAGCAGCTTCAGGACGTTTAGCGACGAGCAGTACTTC
CASSFRTFSDEQYF
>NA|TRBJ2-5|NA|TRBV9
TGTGCCAGCAGTCAAAATCCCCGGGAGACCCAGTACTTC
CASSQNPRETQYF
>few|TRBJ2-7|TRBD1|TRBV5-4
TGTGCCAGCAGCTGGAGACAGGGGGCTCCCGAGCAGTACTTC
CASSWRQGAPEQYF
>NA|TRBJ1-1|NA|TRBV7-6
TGTGCCAGCAGTCCAGGGGCCATGAACACTGAAGCTTTCTTT
CASSPGAMNTEAFF
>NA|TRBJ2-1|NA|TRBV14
TGTGCCAGCAGCCAAGACGGGACGGCGGGGCGCGAGCAGTTCTTC
CASSQDGTAGREQFF
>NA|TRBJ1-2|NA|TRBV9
TGTGCCAGCAGCCCCCACAGGTACAGGGTCGGCTACACCTTC
CASSPHRYRVGYTF
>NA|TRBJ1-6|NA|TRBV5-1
TGCGCCAGCAGCTTGTCTCAGGGAGGAAAGAATTCACCCCTCCACTTT
CASSLSQGGKNSPLHF
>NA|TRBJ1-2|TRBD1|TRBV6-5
TGTGCCAGCAGGCGACAGGGTGGCTACACCTTC
CASRRQGGYTF
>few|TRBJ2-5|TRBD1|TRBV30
TGTGCCTGGAGTGCCACCGGGACAGGGGGCTTTGAGACCCAGTACTTC
CAWSATGTGGFETQYF
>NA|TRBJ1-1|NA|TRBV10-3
TGTGCCATCAGTGAGGGGGGGGACACTGAAGCTTTCTTT
CAISEGGDTEAFF
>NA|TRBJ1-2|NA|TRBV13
TGTGCCAGCAGCTTTCGGACAGGCTACACCTTC
CASSFRTGYTF
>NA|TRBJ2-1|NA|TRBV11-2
TGTGCCAGCAGCGGACCGGGAAATGAGCAGTTCTTC
CASSGPGNEQFF
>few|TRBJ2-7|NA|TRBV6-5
TGTGCCAGCAGTTACCCTCCCTACGAGCAGTACTTC
CASSYPPYEQYF
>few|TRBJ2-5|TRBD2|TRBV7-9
TGTGCCAGCAGCTTACGGGGGGGGTCGGAGACCCAGTACTTC
CASSLRGGSETQYF
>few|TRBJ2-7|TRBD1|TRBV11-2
TGTGCCAGCAGCTTAGGAGGGGGCGGATACGAGCAGTACTTC
CASSLGGGGYEQYF
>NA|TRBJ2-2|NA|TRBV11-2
TGTGCCAGCAGCTTAAACCGGGTCGCGACCGGGGAGCTGTTTTTT
CASSLNRVATGELFF
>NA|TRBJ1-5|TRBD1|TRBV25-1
TGTGCCAGCAGTTCGGACAGGGGGCCTCCAGACGGCAATCAGCCCCAGCATTTT
CASSSDRGPPDGNQPQHF
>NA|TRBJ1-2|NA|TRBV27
TGTGCCAGCAGTTGGTCGGGGTCGGGCGGCTACACCTTC
CASSWSGSGGYTF
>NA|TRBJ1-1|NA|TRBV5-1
TGCGCCAGCAGCCCCAGGGCGGCGATGAACACTGAAGCTTTCTTT
CASSPRAAMNTEAFF
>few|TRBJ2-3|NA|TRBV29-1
TGCAGCGTTGAATATTCCACAGATACGCAGTATTTT
CSVEYSTDTQYF
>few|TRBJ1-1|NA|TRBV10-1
TGCGCCAGCAGTGAGTCTGGAGTGCGAGAAGCTTTCTTT
CASSESGVREAFF
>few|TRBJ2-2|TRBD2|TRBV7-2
TGTGCCAGCAGACTAGCGGGGGGGAACACCGGGGAGCTGTTTTTT
CASRLAGGNTGELFF
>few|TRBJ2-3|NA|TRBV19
TGTGCCAGTAGTATTTGGGGCCCGAGCACAGATACGCAGTATTTT
CASSIWGPSTDTQYF
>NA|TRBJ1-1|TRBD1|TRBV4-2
TGTGCCAGCAGCCAACCGGACAGGATGAACACTGAAGCTTTCTTT
CASSQPDRMNTEAFF
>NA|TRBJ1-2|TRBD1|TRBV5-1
TGCGCCAGCAGGAGTGGGACAGGGGATTATTCCTATGGCTACACCTTC
CASRSGTGDYSYGYTF
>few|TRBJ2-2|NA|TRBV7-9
TGTGCCAGCAGCTCCTCGGGCGGGGAGCTGTTTTTT
CASSSSGGELFF
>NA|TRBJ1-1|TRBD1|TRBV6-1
TGTGCCAGCAGAGCGGAGGACAGGTTGGACACTGAAGCTTTCTTT
CASRAEDRLDTEAFF
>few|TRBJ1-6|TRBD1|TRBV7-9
TGTGCCAGCGGACAGGGTAATAATTCACCCCTCCACTTT
CASGQGNNSPLHF